The 31 T cell receptor beta chains in this list originate from one sample, sequenced in a study of response to subunit inactivated influenza vaccine. TCRdb processed the RT-PCR reads anew with MiXCR; each CDR3 protein has one entry. This table has about 580,000 distinct CDR3 sequences, around 15% appearing once. The source material was PBMCs from blood, sampled roughly 12 days after vaccination. These receptors originate from a man aged 45-65 years who received an inactivated influenza vaccine.

The rearrangement links TRBV4-3 to TRBJ2-1; unclear D gene. The V end lost 1 base, the J end lost 3 bases, and 10 bases lay between the germline ends. The CDR3 covers 15 residues. Per germline, CDR1 LGHNA and CDR2 YSLEER. CDR3: CASSQVATYYNEQFF. The DNA of the CDR3 is TGCGCCAGCAGCCAAGTGGCGACTTACTACAATGAGCAGTTCTTC.

This rearrangement joins TRBV6-1 to TRBJ2-5; weak D call: TRBD1 (6 bases). Trimming shortened V by 7 bases and J by 3 bases, and 18 bases separated the two germline ends. The length of the CDR3 is 15 residues. CDR1 MNHNS and CDR2 SASEGT come from the germline V gene. CDR3 coding DNA: TGTGCCAGCATCTCACAGATAGGGGGAAAAGAGACCCAGTACTTC. Protein: CASISQIGGKETQYF.

The J gene is TRBJ1-3, the V gene TRBV9; D is ambiguous. The CDR3 has 15 residues. CDR1 and CDR2 (germline): SGDLS, YYNGEE. V was trimmed by 4 bases and J by 0 bases, leaving 11 bases between them. This CDR3 reads CASSPSDFSGNTIYF. The CDR3 DNA is TGTGCCAGCAGCCCCTCAGACTTCTCTGGAAACACCATATATTTT.

This clonotype was picked up a small number of times. This chain connects TRBV7-2 to TRBJ2-3; the match to TRBD2 covers 9 bases. V shed 7 bases and J 1 base; nucleotides not matched to a gene: 12. CDR1 is SGHTA and CDR2 is FQGNSA in the germline V gene. This CDR3 has 17 residues. The CDR3 loop reads CASTRRGGQSGTDTQYF. CDR3 DNA: TGTGCCAGCACCCGGCGGGGGGGCCAGTCCGGCACAGATACGCAGTATTTT.

This clonotype was seen more than once but under ten times. The V call is TRBV6-1, the J call TRBJ2-4; the D is unclear. CDR1 and CDR2 (germline): MNHNS, SASEGT. The CDR3 totals 15 residues. Trimming shortened V by 4 bases and J by 4 bases, and 14 bases separated the two germline ends. The CDR3 region has the DNA TGTGCCAGCAGTGGAGAGCGCCCTAGGAAAAACATTCAGTACTTC. Translation gives CASSGERPRKNIQYF.

There are a few counts of this clonotype. The CDR3 region has the DNA TGTGCCATCAATGGCGCGGGAAGCACAGATACGCAGTATTTT. Its protein is CAINGAGSTDTQYF. The genes are TRBV10-3 and TRBJ2-3, with TRBD2 as a possible D gene (6 bases). Per germline, CDR1 ENHRY and CDR2 SYGVKD. This CDR3 is built from 14 residues. Trimming shortened V by 7 bases and J by 0 bases, and 11 bases separated the two germline ends.

This clonotype was counted between two and nine times. For the CDR3, the DNA is TGTGCCAGCCGTACTCGACCCGCAACGAACACCGGGGAGCTGTTTTTT. As protein: CASRTRPATNTGELFF. This rearrangement joins TRBV6-5 to TRBJ2-2; D is unresolved. The V end lost 8 bases, the J end lost 0 bases, and 16 bases lay between the germline ends. Germline V gene lookup returns CDR1 MNHEY and CDR2 SVGAGI. This CDR3 comprises 16 residues.

This clonotype was picked up a small number of times. This chain connects TRBV9 to TRBJ2-4; the D gene is possibly TRBD2 (7 bases). The CDR3 consists of 14 residues. CDR1 is SGDLS and CDR2 is YYNGEE in the germline V gene. Trimming pared 6 bases from V and 8 bases from J, leaving 18 bases between. In nucleotides, the CDR3 is TGTGCCAGCAATGGGGGCGGGAGCGCTGACATTCAGTACTTC. The encoded protein is CASNGGGSADIQYF.

Only a few counts were recorded for this clonotype. V is TRBV12-3 or TRBV12-4 and J is TRBJ2-1, with 7 bases identical to TRBD2. V shed 6 bases and J 9 bases; nucleotides not matched to a gene: 8. This CDR3 has 13 amino acids. Written as DNA, the CDR3 is TGTGCCAGCAGCATCGGGAGGCAGGGTGAGCAGTTCTTC. This gives the protein CASSIGRQGEQFF.

This clonotype appeared a few times. The chain employs TRBV2 and TRBJ2-6, with 9 bases fitting TRBD1. Per the germline V gene, CDR1 is SNHLY and CDR2 is FYNNEI. The CDR3 runs to 13 residues. The junction had 5 bases not matched to a gene; V was cut back by 7 bases and J by 10 bases. The CDR3 bases are TGTGCCAGCAATACGGGACAGGGTAACGTCCTGACTTTC. It encodes CASNTGQGNVLTF.

This clonotype was seen only a few times. The chain has TRBV12-3 or TRBV12-4 and TRBJ2-1; 9 positions agree with TRBD2. The CDR3 is made up of 16 amino acids. Trimming removed 4 bases from V and 5 bases from J; junction bases left unmatched: 9. The CDR3 DNA follows: TGTGCCAGCAGTTCCTTGGGCGGGAGGGCCGACAATGAGCAGTTCTTC. Its translation: CASSSLGGRADNEQFF.

This clonotype showed up many times. V and J are TRBV30 and TRBJ1-4; 12 positions match TRBD1. Germline CDR1 is GTSNPN and CDR2 is SVGIG (reference sequence). The CDR3 has 17 residues. V trimming: 1 base; J trimming: 7 bases; junction bases outside the gene matches: 10. The chain's CDR3 is CAWSDPGQGAYTEKLFF. The CDR3 DNA is TGTGCCTGGAGTGACCCGGGACAGGGGGCTTATACTGAAAAACTGTTTTTT.

The chain employs TRBV6-2 or TRBV6-3 and TRBJ2-1; tentative D call: TRBD2 (6 bases). With 2 bases removed from V and 6 bases from J, the gap between germline ends came to 23 bases. Germline V gives CDR1 MNHEY, CDR2 SVGEGT. The CDR3 is 18 residues long. The CDR3 DNA sequence: TGTGCCAGCAGTTACCCCGCTTACGGTAGCGGAATCCGCAATGAGCAGTTCTTC. Its protein is CASSYPAYGSGIRNEQFF.

This clonotype was observed a handful of times. The V call is TRBV14, the J call TRBJ2-1; D unresolved. Germline V gives CDR1 SGHDN, CDR2 FVKESK. The V gene lost 4 bases and the J gene lost 2 bases, with 12 bases spanning the gap. This CDR3 is 15 amino acids long. CDR3 loop: CASSPAWAAYNEQFF. The CDR3 coding sequence is TGTGCCAGCAGCCCAGCTTGGGCAGCCTACAATGAGCAGTTCTTC. The variable domain in full, with the rest retrieved from reference TRBV14 and TRBJ2-1, is EAGVTQFPSHSVIEKGQTVTLRCDPISGHDNLYWYRRVMGKEIKFLLHFVKESKQDESGMPNNRFLAERTGGTYSTLKVQPAELEDSGVYFCASSPAWAAYNEQFFGPGTRLTVL.

The chain recombines TRBV20-1 with TRBJ2-2; TRBD2 is a possible D gene (6 bases). The CDR3 runs 15 residues. Germline CDR1 is DFQATT and CDR2 is SNEGSKA (reference sequence). Trimming took off 4 bases at V and 3 bases at J, with 15 bases between the two ends. CDR3 coding DNA: TGCAGTGCTACGTCGGCGGGAAGGGACACCGGGGAGCTGTTTTTT. Its protein product is CSATSAGRDTGELFF.

The chain has TRBV21-1 and TRBJ2-6; the table's TRBD1 call for D was not verified on the DNA. TRBV21-1 has pseudogene status. This CDR3 has 18 amino acids. CDR3: CASFPDGGDDSGANVLTF. The CDR3 nucleotides read TGTGCCAGCTTCCCGGACGGGGGGGACGACTCTGGGGCCAACGTCCTGACTTTC.

This clonotype showed up just a few times. The chain couples TRBV28 to TRBJ2-5, with TRBD1 as a possible D gene (7 bases). Germline V gene data show CDR1 as MDHEN and CDR2 as SYDVKM. This CDR3 region has 15 residues. V lost 3 bases, J lost 2 bases, and 13 bases lay in between. The CDR3 DNA sequence: TGTGCCAGCAGTTTCGCGGGACAGCTTCAAGAGACCCAGTACTTC. It specifies CASSFAGQLQETQYF.

This clonotype was seen a few times. The chain employs TRBV20-1 and TRBJ1-1; 8 bases are a match to TRBD1. The CDR3 runs to 13 residues. The ends lost 5 bases at V and 4 bases at J; junction bases unmatched: 6. In germline, CDR1 is DFQATT, CDR2 SNEGSKA (reference sequence). CDR3 bases: TGCAGTGCTGAGGACAGGGACGGCACTGAAGCTTTCTTT. It translates to CSAEDRDGTEAFF.

J is TRBJ2-7 and V is TRBV12-3 or TRBV12-4; 10 nucleotides line up with TRBD2. The ends lost 6 bases at V and 3 bases at J; junction bases unmatched: 5. This CDR3 is built from 14 residues. CDR3 sequence reads: CASSKAGGHYEQYF. In DNA form, the CDR3 reads TGTGCCAGCAGCAAAGCGGGAGGGCACTACGAGCAGTACTTC.

This clonotype was counted between two and nine times. J is TRBJ1-5 and V is TRBV6-2 or TRBV6-3, with 8 nucleotides matching TRBD1. The CDR3 has 15 amino acids. Trimming removed 2 bases from V and 7 bases from J; junction bases left unmatched: 7. Germline CDR1 and CDR2: MNHEY and SVGEGT. The CDR3 DNA follows: TGTGCCAGCAGTTACGGACCCAGGGGGCTCCAGCCCCAGCATTTT. Amino acids: CASSYGPRGLQPQHF.

This chain joins TRBV5-1 and TRBJ1-1; D unclear. This CDR3 has 13 residues. CDR1 is SGHRS, CDR2 YFSETQ, per germline. The V end lost 2 bases, the J end lost 4 bases, and 9 bases lay between the germline ends. The CDR3 nucleotides read TGCGCCAGCAGCTTAGAGATAGGCACTGAAGCTTTCTTT. It is translated as CASSLEIGTEAFF.

CDR3 loop: CASSHAGAMSGYTF. The DNA for the CDR3 is TGTGCCAGCAGTCATGCAGGGGCGATGTCTGGCTACACCTTC. V is TRBV12-3 or TRBV12-4 and J is TRBJ1-2; D possibly corresponds to TRBD1 (6 bases). The CDR3 extends over 14 amino acids. V was cut by 5 bases and J by 7 bases, with 17 bases left in between.

This clonotype was recorded a few times. The chain is built from TRBV2 and TRBJ1-1, with D possibly being TRBD1 (5 bases). Germline V gene lookup returns CDR1 SNHLY and CDR2 FYNNEI. V was clipped by 6 bases and J by 4 bases, with 18 bases between them. The CDR3 runs to 15 residues. The CDR3 sequence is CASRRGFGLSTEAFF. CDR3 nucleotides: TGTGCCAGCAGAAGGGGATTCGGATTGAGCACTGAAGCTTTCTTT.

This clonotype was observed a few times. This chain connects TRBV5-4 to TRBJ2-1; D is uncertain. Germline V lookup: CDR1 SGHNT, CDR2 YYREEE (reference sequence). Trimming left V 0 bases short and J 0 bases short, with 10 bases between. The CDR3 loop spans 16 amino acids. In nucleotides, the CDR3 is TGTGCCAGCAGCTTGGGGTCGGAGAGCTCCTACAATGAGCAGTTCTTC. As protein: CASSLGSESSYNEQFF.

This clonotype came up a few times. This chain links TRBV20-1 with TRBJ2-1, with TRBD2 identical over 9 bases. The CDR3 consists of 14 residues. The germline V gene encodes CDR1 DFQATT and CDR2 SNEGSKA (reference sequence). V was pared by 5 bases and J by 10 bases, with 12 bases of the junction left unmatched. CDR3 sequence reads: CSAQIGLAIREQFF. The CDR3 DNA is TGCAGTGCTCAAATAGGACTAGCGATACGGGAGCAGTTCTTC.

This clonotype was seen a few times. The chain couples TRBV27 to TRBJ2-3, with TRBD1 as a possible D gene (6 bases). Germline V CDR1 and CDR2: MNHEY, SMNVEV (reference sequence). The CDR3 runs to 16 residues. V lost 2 bases and J lost 1, with 13 bases in between. The CDR3 sequence: CASSLRGTSRTDTQYF. In DNA form, the CDR3 reads TGTGCCAGCAGTTTAAGGGGGACCTCCCGCACAGATACGCAGTATTTT.

The chain joins TRBV7-2 to TRBJ2-7, with D tentatively TRBD2 (6 bases). CDR3 length equals 16 residues. The germline V and J ends were trimmed by 2 bases and 0 bases, with 14 bases remaining between them. The germline V gene encodes CDR1 SGHTA and CDR2 FQGNSA. As DNA, the CDR3 is TGTGCCAGCAGCTTAATAGGTCGGGAGCGCTCCTACGAGCAGTACTTC. As protein: CASSLIGRERSYEQYF.

This clonotype turned up a few times. The chain uses TRBV3-1 and TRBJ2-1, with a weak D call TRBD2 (6 bases). Trimming removed 2 bases from V and 9 bases from J, with 17 bases in between. Per the germline V gene, CDR1 is LGHDT and CDR2 is YNNKEL (reference sequence). The CDR3 has 15 amino acids. Here the CDR3 DNA reads TGTGCCAGCAGCCAAAACAGCATGGTCGGGAGTGAGCAGTTCTTC. Translating it yields CASSQNSMVGSEQFF.

The chain links TRBV2 to TRBJ2-5; D is possibly TRBD2 (6 bases). V was trimmed by 6 bases and J by 2 bases, leaving 13 bases between them. Germline CDR1 and CDR2: SNHLY and FYNNEI. There are 14 residues in the CDR3. CDR3 loop: CASRGGRTQETQYF. CDR3 DNA sequence: TGTGCCAGCAGGGGGGGACGCACGCAAGAGACCCAGTACTTC.

The V gene is TRBV12-3 or TRBV12-4, the J gene TRBJ2-7, with D perhaps matching TRBD1 (6 bases). Trimming shortened V by 6 bases and J by 6 bases, and 18 bases separated the two germline ends. This CDR3 region has 14 residues. Here the CDR3 reads CASSGTPVPGEQYF. Written as DNA, the CDR3 is TGTGCCAGCAGCGGGACACCGGTGCCTGGCGAGCAGTACTTC.

This clonotype was observed many times. Written as DNA, the CDR3 is TGTGCCAGCAGCCTGGGAGGGATAGCCAAAAACATTCAGTACTTC. Translating it yields CASSLGGIAKNIQYF. The V and J genes are TRBV5-6 and TRBJ2-4; 7 nucleotides match TRBD2. V shed 4 bases and J 0 bases; nucleotides not matched to a gene: 4. Germline V gives CDR1 SGHDT, CDR2 YYEEEE. CDR3 length equals 15 residues.